This T cell receptor (beta chain) comes out of a study of T-cell memory formation after mild COVID-19. Study results and caveats: Prior to infection, memory already included some responding clones, suggesting cross-reactive memory joined. Contracting CD4+ clones were located mainly in CM and EM, and CD8+ clones in EMRA. The authors did not confirm SARS-CoV-2 specificity of second-wave clones peaking day 37.

In its sample, this clonotype was seen many times. The antigen is undetermined. 5'RACE, which relied on constant-segment primers, yielded TCR alpha and TCR beta cDNA libraries carrying sample barcodes and UMIs. Each CDR3 protein is one row after TCRdb ran MiXCR on the 5' RACE reads. The sample lists about 13,000 distinct CDR3 sequences; around 12% were seen once. In germline, CDR1 is GTSNPN, CDR2 SVGIG (reference sequence). This CDR3 contains 15 residues. V was clipped by 1 base and J by 3 bases, with 13 bases between them. Sequencing was done on a sample of PBMCs or a T cell subset sorted from them (not recorded which). The receptor's source is an adult woman who had mild COVID-19 (a few samples of this study predate the infection). Cell type and time point are not known. The chain recombines TRBV30 with TRBJ2-1, with D maybe TRBD1 (6 bases). The CDR3 nucleotides are TGTGCCTGGAGTGCCGTACAGGGCGACTACAATGAGCAGTTCTTC. Translated: CAWSAVQGDYNEQFF.